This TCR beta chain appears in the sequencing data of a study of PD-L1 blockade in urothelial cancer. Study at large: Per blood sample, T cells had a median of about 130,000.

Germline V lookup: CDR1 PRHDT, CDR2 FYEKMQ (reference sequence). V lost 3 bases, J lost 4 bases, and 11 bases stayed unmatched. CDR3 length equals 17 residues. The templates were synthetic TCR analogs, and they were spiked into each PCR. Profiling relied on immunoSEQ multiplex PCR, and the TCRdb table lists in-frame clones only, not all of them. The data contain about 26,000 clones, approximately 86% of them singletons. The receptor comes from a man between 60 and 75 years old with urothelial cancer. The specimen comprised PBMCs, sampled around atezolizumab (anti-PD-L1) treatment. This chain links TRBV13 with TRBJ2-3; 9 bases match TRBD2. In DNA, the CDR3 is TGTGCCAGCAGCTTTGGGGGCGGGAGGGCTCAGTCAGATACGCAGTATTTT. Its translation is CASSFGGGRAQSDTQYF.